The 8 T cell receptor beta chains reported below all come from one sample, sequenced in a study of cytomegalovirus exposure and HLA in healthy donors. The PCR contained 60 Vbeta and 13 Jbeta primers. TCRdb keeps only in-frame clones here, not all; method: immunoSEQ multiplex PCR. The sample yields 60,000 or so clones, about 85% seen once. The sequencing sample was made of PBMCs. These receptors originate from a female donor in good health and CMV-seronegative.

The J gene is TRBJ2-3, the V gene TRBV9; a weak D match, TRBD2 (7 bases). Deletions cut 0 bases from V and 4 bases from J, with 12 bases between. Germline V CDR1 and CDR2: SGDLS, YYNGEE. This CDR3 spans 15 amino acids. The CDR3 DNA is TGTGCCAGCAGCGTAGGTGGCGGGGGCTCAGATACGCAGTATTTT. Protein product: CASSVGGGGSDTQYF.

This chain joins TRBV6-5 and TRBJ1-2, with 8 bases that match TRBD1. V dropped 4 bases and J dropped 1; count of bases not matched to a gene: 2. The CDR3 consists of 14 residues. Germline CDR1 reads MNHEY; CDR2 reads SVGAGI. The CDR3 region has the DNA TGTGCCAGCAGTTTTGACAGGGGTAACTATGGCTACACCTTC. It codes for CASSFDRGNYGYTF.

The rearrangement links TRBV5-1 to TRBJ2-7, with TRBD1 identical over 9 bases. Germline assignment: CDR1 SGHRS and CDR2 YFSETQ. The CDR3 spans 15 residues. V shed 4 bases, J shed 6 bases, and the junction held 11 bases outside the gene matches. The CDR3 nucleotides read TGCGCCAGCAGCCCGGGGGACAGGGTCTCTAGCGAGCAGTACTTC. Its protein product is CASSPGDRVSSEQYF.

V is TRBV7-9 and J is TRBJ1-3; tentatively, D is TRBD1 (5 bases). Deletions cut 5 bases from V and 1 base from J, with 9 bases between. There are 14 residues in the CDR3. The V gene's germline CDR1 is SEHNR and CDR2 FQNEAQ (reference sequence). CDR3 coding DNA: TGTGCCAGCAGCCCACCAGGGTCTGGAAACACCATATATTTT. Translated, it gives CASSPPGSGNTIYF.

The DNA of the CDR3 is TGTGCCTGGGGGGGCTCGTGGTACGGGCAGTACTTC. Amino acid sequence: CAWGGSWYGQYF. The gene calls are TRBV30 and TRBJ2-5; tentative D call: TRBD1 (6 bases). Trimming cost V 5 bases and J 11 bases, with 18 bases left between them. This CDR3 has 12 residues. Germline V gene lookup returns CDR1 GTSNPN and CDR2 SVGIG (reference sequence).

This chain connects TRBV28 to TRBJ1-5, with 7 bases lining up with TRBD1. J gave up 6 bases and V 3 bases, and 5 bases lay outside the gene matches. In germline, CDR1 is MDHEN, CDR2 SYDVKM. The CDR3 loop spans 14 amino acids. CDR3 DNA: TGTGCCAGCAGTTTGTCGTCAGGGGGTCAGCCCCAGCATTTT. Protein sequence: CASSLSSGGQPQHF.

The V and J genes are TRBV4-3 and TRBJ1-2; 7 nucleotides agree with TRBD1. Germline CDR1 is LGHNA and CDR2 is YSLEER. The junction had 18 bases not matched to a gene; V was cut back by 7 bases and J by 4 bases. This CDR3 has 17 amino acids. The CDR3, as DNA: TGCGCCAGCACCCCTAAAGCCGATATGACAGGGCGCTATGGCTACACCTTC. It is translated as CASTPKADMTGRYGYTF.

The chain has TRBV6-4 and TRBJ2-3; D may be TRBD1 (6 bases). Germline values: CDR1 MRHNA, CDR2 SNTAGT. The CDR3 extends over 13 amino acids. V gave up 2 bases and J gave up 3 bases, with 6 bases separating them. The CDR3 DNA follows: TGTGCCAGCAGTGACCAGGGGACAGATACGCAGTATTTT. It encodes CASSDQGTDTQYF.